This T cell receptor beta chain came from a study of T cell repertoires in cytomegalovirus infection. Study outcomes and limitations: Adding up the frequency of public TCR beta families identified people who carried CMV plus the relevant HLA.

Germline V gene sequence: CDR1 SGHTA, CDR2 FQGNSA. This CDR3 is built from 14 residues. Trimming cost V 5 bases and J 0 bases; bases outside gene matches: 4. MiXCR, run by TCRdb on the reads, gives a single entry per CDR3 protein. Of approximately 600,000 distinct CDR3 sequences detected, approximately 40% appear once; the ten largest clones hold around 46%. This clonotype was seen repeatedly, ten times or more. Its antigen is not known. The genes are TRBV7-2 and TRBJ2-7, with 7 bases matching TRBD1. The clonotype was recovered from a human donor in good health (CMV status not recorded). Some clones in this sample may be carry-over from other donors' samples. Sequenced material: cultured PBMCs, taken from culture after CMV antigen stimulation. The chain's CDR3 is CASSQDRVSYEQYF. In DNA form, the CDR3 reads TGTGCCAGCAGCCAAGACAGGGTCTCCTACGAGCAGTACTTC.